The sequence of this TCR beta chain was determined in a study of T cell responses to AZD1222 COVID-19 vaccine. On this clone itself: Its antigen is undetermined.

The study, taken as a whole, reports: Repertoire samples came only from after the peak T cell response. Nearly half of spike-specific TCRs reportedly go after variant regions that carry no mutations. The CD4 TCRs associated with vaccination extended across spike and predominated at 160-218 and 743-854. The donor cohort was predominantly white British with a female majority, and clonal diversity may have been underestimated.

The CDR3 consists of 22 residues. Germline V gene data show CDR1 as LGHNA and CDR2 as YNFKEQ. J lost 0 bases, V lost 3 bases, and 18 bases had no gene match. Measured with immunoSEQ multiplex PCR; TCRdb has only the in-frame clones, and not every one. Counted here are about 140,000 clones, 91% occurring once; the ten biggest clones make up 2.5% to 3%. The sequenced sample was peripheral blood, obtained on day 0 of AZD1222 vaccination. This rearrangement joins TRBV4-2 to TRBJ2-3; 13 nucleotides line up with TRBD2. The receptor's source is an adult in good health. CDR3 DNA: TGTGCCAGCAGCCAGGTGACTAGCGGGGGGAATTACTTTTCTTCTAGCACAGATACGCAGTATTTT. Amino acid sequence: CASSQVTSGGNYFSSSTDTQYF.